The 32 T cell receptor beta chains in this list originate from one sample, sequenced in a study of cytomegalovirus exposure and HLA in healthy donors. The PCR ran on 60 Vbeta and 13 Jbeta primers. Data came from immunoSEQ multiplex PCR; TCRdb stores just in-frame clones and leaves some out. The sample records 150,000 to 200,000 clones, around 81% being singletons. The sample taken for sequencing was PBMCs. The receptor source for this set is a man in his forties in good health and CMV-seronegative.

This chain joins TRBV5-5 and TRBJ1-2; no reliable D call. V was pared by 0 bases and J by 2 bases, with 5 bases between. Germline lookup yields CDR1 SGHKS and CDR2 YYEKEE (reference sequence). The CDR3 covers 13 residues. The DNA for the CDR3 is TGTGCCAGCAGCTTGGCTCTGAACTATGGCTACACCTTC. Protein product: CASSLALNYGYTF.

This clone has only a few counts. This chain links TRBV5-1 with TRBJ2-5; D is undetermined. The J call may be mistaken, given a closer DNA end match to TRBJ2-7. Germline V lookup: CDR1 SGHRS, CDR2 YFSETQ. The CDR3 totals 13 residues. CDR3 amino acids: CASSSGRSYEQYF. CDR3 bases: TGCGCCAGCAGCTCGGGTCGAAGCTACGAGCAGTACTTC.

The chain couples TRBV14 to TRBJ1-1, with TRBD1 matching over 7 bases. CDR1 is SGHDN and CDR2 is FVKESK in the germline V gene. The CDR3 consists of 13 residues. V was pared by 6 bases and J by 5 bases, with 6 bases of the junction left unmatched. In DNA form, the CDR3 reads TGTGCCAGCAGGCGGGACAGTGAAACTGAAGCTTTCTTT. Protein sequence: CASRRDSETEAFF.

The rearrangement uses TRBV6-1 and TRBJ1-2, with 11 positions matching TRBD1. Germline-derived CDR1 and CDR2 are MNHNS and SASEGT. The CDR3 has 14 amino acids. J was trimmed by 6 bases and V by 6 bases; bases with no gene match: 6. The CDR3 here is CASSGQGAVNGYTF. The CDR3 nucleotides read TGTGCCAGCAGCGGACAGGGGGCAGTAAATGGCTACACCTTC.

This chain connects TRBV5-1 to TRBJ2-7; the D gene is possibly TRBD1 (5 bases). The CDR3 has 13 residues. With 2 bases removed from V and 5 bases from J, the gap between germline ends came to 11 bases. Germline assignment: CDR1 SGHRS and CDR2 YFSETQ. The CDR3 spells CASSFSGSDEQYF. DNA of the CDR3: TGCGCCAGCAGCTTTTCAGGGTCTGACGAGCAGTACTTC.

The chain has TRBV11-2 and TRBJ2-7; D remains ambiguous. The CDR3 runs to 13 residues. Trimming took 3 bases from V and 3 from J, leaving 9 bases between them. Germline CDR1 is SGHAT and CDR2 is FQNNGV. For the CDR3, the DNA is TGTGCCAGCAGCTTTTCCCCGGGCTACGAGCAGTACTTC. Its protein is CASSFSPGYEQYF.

This clone has more than one count but fewer than ten. This chain connects TRBV7-9 to TRBJ2-7; TRBD2 matches at 8 bases. J was trimmed by 0 bases and V by 4 bases; bases with no gene match: 14. Germline lookup yields CDR1 SEHNR and CDR2 FQNEAQ (reference sequence). There are 18 residues in the CDR3. The DNA for the CDR3 is TGTGCCAGCAGCTCAACCCTCACTAGCGGAATTTACTCCTACGAGCAGTACTTC. As protein: CASSSTLTSGIYSYEQYF. Full variable domain (missing parts from reference TRBV7-9 and TRBJ2-7): DTGVSQNPRHKITKRGQNVTFRCDPISEHNRLYWYRQTLGQGPEFLTYFQNEAQLEKSRLLSDRFSAERPKGSFSTLEIQRTEQGDSAMYLCASSSTLTSGIYSYEQYFGPGTRLTVT.

The CDR3 nucleotides read TGCGCCAGCAGCTCCTTCTCTGGAAACACCATATATTTT. Encoded protein: CASSSFSGNTIYF. The chain combines TRBV5-1 with TRBJ1-3; D gene ambiguous. The CDR3 extends over 13 amino acids. V dropped 3 bases and J dropped 0 bases, with 4 bases sitting between them. Germline-derived CDR1 and CDR2 are SGHRS and YFSETQ.

The V call is TRBV11-2, the J call TRBJ2-3; D may be TRBD2 (5 bases). Between the trimmed V and J ends, which lost 5 bases and 1 base, there was a span of 16 bases. The CDR3 has 16 residues. The germline CDR1 and CDR2 sequences are SGHAT and FQNNGV. CDR3 sequence reads: CASSRISAGGTDTQYF. CDR3 DNA sequence: TGTGCCAGCAGCCGAATCTCGGCCGGGGGCACAGATACGCAGTATTTT.

The J gene is TRBJ1-5, the V gene TRBV5-1, with D perhaps matching TRBD1 (5 bases). V lost 0 bases and J 6 bases, leaving 10 bases between the germline ends. This CDR3 spans 14 amino acids. Germline assignment: CDR1 SGHRS and CDR2 YFSETQ. The CDR3 bases are TGCGCCAGCAGCTTGGCCACAGGAGTTCAGCCCCAGCATTTT. Amino acids: CASSLATGVQPQHF.

The chain joins TRBV5-1 to TRBJ1-2; 7 nucleotides align to TRBD1. The CDR3 runs 13 residues. Germline V gene sequence: CDR1 SGHRS, CDR2 YFSETQ. J lost 5 bases, V lost 3 bases, and 4 bases had no gene match. CDR3 residues: CASSYQQGYGYTF. The CDR3 bases are TGCGCCAGCAGCTACCAACAGGGGTATGGCTACACCTTC.

This clone was counted between two and nine times. The CDR3 DNA is TGCAGTGCTAGACAGGGGGAAAAACTGTTTTTT. Protein product: CSARQGEKLFF. V and J are TRBV20-1 and TRBJ1-4; possibly TRBD1 for D (6 bases). The CDR3 runs to 11 residues. In germline, CDR1 is DFQATT, CDR2 SNEGSKA (reference sequence). Trimming pared 2 bases from V and 8 bases from J, leaving 6 bases between.

The chain combines TRBV4-3 with TRBJ1-2, with a tentative D call TRBD1 (5 bases). CDR1 and CDR2 (germline): LGHNA, YSLEER. Deletions cut 4 bases from V and 5 bases from J, with 17 bases between. There are 15 residues in the CDR3. As DNA, the CDR3 is TGCGCCAGCAGCCCGGACGGAGGAGGGACTTATGGCTACACCTTC. Its translation is CASSPDGGGTYGYTF.

The rearrangement uses TRBV15 and TRBJ1-1; 8 bases align to TRBD1. The CDR3 totals 15 residues. Germline V gives CDR1 LNHNV, CDR2 YYDKDF (reference sequence). The V gene end was trimmed by 2 bases and the J gene end by 1 base; junction bases not matched to a gene: 3. CDR3 DNA: TGTGCCACCAGCAGACACAGGGGGGCGAACACTGAAGCTTTCTTT. Its protein is CATSRHRGANTEAFF.

This clone was observed once. The chain employs TRBV5-1 and TRBJ2-5; 9 bases agree with TRBD2. The J segment lost 3 bases and the V segment lost 3 bases, leaving 0 bases of the junction unmatched. The CDR3 is made up of 13 amino acids. The germline CDR1 and CDR2 sequences are SGHRS and YFSETQ. DNA for the CDR3: TGCGCCAGCAGCTCTAGCGGGGAAGAGACCCAGTACTTC. Translated, it gives CASSSSGEETQYF.

The chain is built from TRBV4-3 and TRBJ2-7; 10 positions agree with TRBD2. V was pared by 0 bases and J by 5 bases, with 7 bases of the junction left unmatched. CDR1 and CDR2 (germline): LGHNA, YSLEER. The CDR3 runs 16 residues. Here the CDR3 reads CASSQDMSSGSHEQYF. The DNA for the CDR3 is TGCGCCAGCAGCCAAGATATGTCTAGCGGGAGCCACGAGCAGTACTTC.

The CDR3: CASSPNSYYGYTF. CDR3 sequence (DNA): TGTGCCAGCTCACCAAACAGTTACTATGGCTACACCTTC. V is TRBV18 and J is TRBJ1-2, with D unclear. CDR1 KGHSH and CDR2 LQKENI come from the germline V gene. V was clipped by 2 bases and J by 3 bases, with 7 bases between them. The CDR3 covers 13 residues.

The V call is TRBV19, the J call TRBJ2-5; D is uncertain. Judging by the DNA end, TRBJ2-7 fits better; the J call may be wrong. The germline V gene encodes CDR1 LNHDA and CDR2 SQIVND (reference sequence). This CDR3 is built from 15 residues. CDR3 DNA sequence: TGTGCCAGTAGTATCCAGGTATCCTTAACCTACGAGCAGTACTTC. It encodes CASSIQVSLTYEQYF.

The rearrangement joins TRBV4-1 to TRBJ2-2; the match to TRBD1 covers 12 bases. Per germline, CDR1 MGHRA and CDR2 YSYEKL. CDR3 length: 19 residues. J gave up 4 bases and V 4 bases, and 13 bases lay outside the gene matches. The CDR3, as DNA: TGCGCCAGCAGCCGCTCCGGGACAGGGGGCTGGGGCGGCACCGGGGAGCTGTTTTTT. It translates to CASSRSGTGGWGGTGELFF.

The genes are TRBV7-2 and TRBJ1-2; TRBD1 might be the D (5 bases). Germline CDR1 SGHTA, CDR2 FQGNSA. The V end was cut by 6 bases, the J end by 8 bases, with 22 bases between. The CDR3 has 15 amino acids. CDR3 DNA: TGTGCCAGCAGGGTCGGAGGGGCCGAGTTTCAAGGCTACACCTTC. Amino acid sequence: CASRVGGAEFQGYTF.

V gene TRBV2 combines with J gene TRBJ2-3, with D perhaps TRBD1 (6 bases). The CDR3 is made up of 15 amino acids. The V end lost 7 bases, the J end lost 0 bases, and 14 bases lay between the germline ends. Per the germline V gene, CDR1 is SNHLY and CDR2 is FYNNEI. The CDR3 DNA reads as TGTGCCAGCATCGAAGGACAGAAAAGCACAGATACGCAGTATTTT. It translates to CASIEGQKSTDTQYF. The full variable domain, its missing parts supplied by reference TRBV2 and TRBJ2-3, is EPEVTQTPSHQVTQMGQEVILRCVPISNHLYFYWYRQILGQKVEFLVSFYNNEISEKSEIFDDQFSVERPDGSNFTLKIRSTKLEDSAMYFCASIEGQKSTDTQYFGPGTRLTVL.

V gene TRBV19 combines with J gene TRBJ2-1; D possibly corresponds to TRBD1 (5 bases). This CDR3 contains 11 residues. Germline V CDR1 and CDR2: LNHDA, SQIVND (reference sequence). The germline V and J ends were trimmed by 8 bases and 6 bases, with 8 bases remaining between them. CDR3 region: CASAGRNEQFF. In DNA, the CDR3 is TGTGCCAGTGCAGGGCGCAATGAGCAGTTCTTC.

This chain uses TRBV29-1 with TRBJ1-1; possible D gene TRBD1, 5 bases. Germline V gene data show CDR1 as SQVTM and CDR2 as ANQGSEA. Trimming stripped 5 bases from V and 1 base from J, with 5 bases between. This CDR3 comprises 11 residues. The CDR3 nucleotides are TGCAGCGTTACAGGGAACACTGAAGCTTTCTTT. As protein: CSVTGNTEAFF.

The chain couples TRBV27 to TRBJ1-2; 10 bases are shared with TRBD1. CDR1 is MNHEY, CDR2 SMNVEV, per germline (reference sequence). V lost 6 bases to trimming and J lost 4 bases; unmatched junction nucleotides: 2. CDR3 size: 13 residues. CDR3 residues: CASSRDRGYGYTF. The DNA for the CDR3 is TGTGCCAGCAGCCGGGACAGGGGCTATGGCTACACCTTC.

This chain links TRBV2 with TRBJ2-2; 9 bases fit TRBD2. Germline V gene lookup returns CDR1 SNHLY and CDR2 FYNNEI. The CDR3 is 18 residues long. Losses at the gene ends were 6 bases for V and 7 bases for J; bases not matched to a gene: 18. The CDR3 nucleotides read TGTGCCAGCAGGGGGACAACGGGACTAGCTTTCGGCAGCGGGGAGCTGTTTTTT. Its protein is CASRGTTGLAFGSGELFF.

As concerns this clone: Its ends do not fully match the called genes, so a read error is possible. CDR3 nucleotides: TGTTCCAGCAGCTTAGTTCGAGGGCCCGAGCAGTACTTC. Amino acid sequence: CSSSLVRGPEQYF. The V gene is TRBV7-9, the J gene TRBJ2-7; D is possibly TRBD2 (5 bases). The length of the CDR3 is 13 residues. CDR1 is SEHNR and CDR2 is FQNEAQ in the germline V gene (reference sequence).

J is TRBJ1-6 and V is TRBV4-3; no clear D gene. The CDR3 contains 16 residues. V was trimmed by 0 bases and J by 6 bases, leaving 12 bases between them. Germline assignment: CDR1 LGHNA and CDR2 YSLEER. CDR3 bases: TGCGCCAGCAGCCAAGATCGAAGCCTGGTTAATTCACCCCTCCACTTT. This encodes CASSQDRSLVNSPLHF.

The V call is TRBV15, the J call TRBJ1-5, with D possibly TRBD1 on 5 matching bases. The germline gives CDR1 LNHNV, CDR2 YYDKDF (reference sequence). V was pared by 5 bases and J by 4 bases, with 15 bases between. The CDR3 loop spans 15 amino acids. CDR3 in amino acids: CATSSLPRVNQPQHF. The CDR3 DNA follows: TGTGCCACCAGCTCCCTACCCAGGGTTAATCAGCCCCAGCATTTT.

This rearrangement joins TRBV9 to TRBJ2-1, with 10 positions matching TRBD2. CDR3 length: 18 amino acids. CDR1 and CDR2 from the germline V gene are SGDLS and YYNGEE. V dropped 4 bases and J dropped 4; count of bases not matched to a gene: 14. The DNA for the CDR3 is TGTGCCAGCAGCCCCGAGGGGAAGGAGCGGGGGGGATACAATGAGCAGTTCTTC. Translation: CASSPEGKERGGYNEQFF.

In its sample, this clone was seen a few times. V and J are TRBV7-9 and TRBJ2-7; TRBD2 matches 7 bases. CDR1 is SEHNR and CDR2 is FQNEAQ in the germline V gene (reference sequence). The CDR3 is made up of 15 amino acids. V shed 5 bases, J shed 5 bases, and the junction held 12 bases outside the gene matches. CDR3 in amino acids: CASSRLRGGGDEQYF. CDR3 nucleotides: TGTGCCAGCAGCCGACTTCGCGGGGGTGGGGACGAGCAGTACTTC.

This clone was recorded once. This sequence joins TRBV10-3 and TRBJ1-6; 8 nucleotides agree with TRBD1. The CDR3 spans 13 residues. Trimming at V came to 6 bases and at J to 8 bases, leaving 3 bases not matched to a gene. Per the germline V gene, CDR1 is ENHRY and CDR2 is SYGVKD. The CDR3 DNA reads as TGTGCCATCAGGGGGACAGGAGATTCACCCCTCCACTTT. Translating gives CAIRGTGDSPLHF.

This rearrangement joins TRBV5-4 to TRBJ2-7, with TRBD1 as a possible D gene (6 bases). This CDR3 has 15 residues. Germline CDR1 reads SGHNT; CDR2 reads YYREEE (reference sequence). Trimming pared 0 bases from V and 2 bases from J, leaving 12 bases between. The CDR3 DNA reads as TGTGCCAGCAGCTTGGCAGCAGGGGATCCCTACGAGCAGTACTTC. Translation gives CASSLAAGDPYEQYF.